The T cell receptor (beta chain) described here comes from a study of early T cells in non-severe SARS-CoV-2 infection. As for the study in general: Unsorted whole-blood RNA was sequenced in bulk, leaving chains unpaired. Study-level findings and limits: Reliance on VDJdb matching favored anti-spike CD8 responses; private and CD4 specificities were missed.

In germline, CDR1 is SQVTM, CDR2 ANQGSEA. The CDR3 totals 13 residues. The ends were cut back, 5 bases at V and 4 bases at J, with 12 bases in the middle. Separate cDNA molecules each had unique molecular identifiers attached to them. A single record per CDR3 protein comes from TCRdb applying MiXCR to the 5' RACE reads. The sample carries 95,000 to 100,000 distinct CDR3 sequences, approximately 13% recorded once. This clonotype was counted between two and nine times. Its cognate antigen is unknown. V gene TRBV29-1 combines with J gene TRBJ2-1, with D tentatively TRBD1 (5 bases). The sequencing sample was made of whole blood. This TCR came from an adult who was a healthcare worker with PCR-confirmed SARS-CoV-2 infection or an uninfected control (not recorded which). CDR3 amino acids: CSVRQGVYNEQFF. CDR3 DNA: TGCAGCGTTCGCCAGGGTGTTTACAATGAGCAGTTCTTC.